A single sample is the source of the 22 T cell receptor beta chains below, sequenced in a study of blood T cells in healthy people across ages. Together with a sample-barcoded 5' primer, a J-beta primer mix was included in a second PCR lasting about 7 to 11 cycles. TCRdb independently ran MiXCR on the 5' RACE reads; one entry per CDR3 protein. This repertoire shows about 680,000 distinct CDR3 sequences, roughly 49% found once; its top ten account for roughly 31%. Sequenced material: blood. These TCRs come from a woman aged 60-70 years in good health.

V gene TRBV24-1 combines with J gene TRBJ2-1; 13 positions agree with TRBD2. Germline CDR1 reads KGHDR; CDR2 reads SFDVKD. The CDR3 is 15 amino acids. Trimming at V came to 3 bases and at J to 5 bases, leaving 0 bases not matched to a gene. The CDR3 is CATSDGTSGNNEQFF. The CDR3 DNA sequence: TGTGCCACCAGTGATGGGACTAGCGGGAACAATGAGCAGTTCTTC.

Concerning this clonotype: The germline gene is not matched at one end of the junction; a read error may be the cause. This chain joins TRBV6-6 and TRBJ2-1; D not resolved. CDR1 is MNHNY, CDR2 SVGAGI, per germline (reference sequence). The CDR3 totals 15 residues. CDR3 DNA: TGCGCCAGCAGTTACTCGGAAGGACCCCCATATGAGCAGTTCTTC. This sequence encodes CASSYSEGPPYEQFF.

This chain connects TRBV6-2 or TRBV6-3 to TRBJ2-3; D is undetermined. Trimming pared 2 bases from V and 0 bases from J, leaving 9 bases between. The CDR3 sequence is 15 residues long. CDR1 is MNHEY, CDR2 SVGEGT, per germline. CDR3 nucleotide sequence: TGTGCCAGCAGTTACGGGTTCCTTAGCACAGATACGCAGTATTTT. Its protein product is CASSYGFLSTDTQYF.

This chain joins TRBV2 and TRBJ2-2; 7 nucleotides match TRBD1. Germline values: CDR1 SNHLY, CDR2 FYNNEI. The V and J ends lost 5 bases and 7 bases, in that order; junction bases with no gene match: 7. CDR3 length: 14 amino acids. The CDR3 spells CASSKGTAVGELFF. The CDR3 DNA sequence: TGTGCCAGCAGTAAAGGGACAGCGGTCGGGGAGCTGTTTTTT.

With regard to this clonotype: At one boundary the junction diverges from the germline segment, which might be a read error. The chain joins TRBV28 to TRBJ2-3; D not resolved. CDR3 length: 16 amino acids. CDR1 and CDR2 from the germline V gene are MDHEN and SYDVKM. The CDR3 DNA is TGTGCCGGCAGCCTTTGGGCCTTCCCCGACACAGATACGCAGTATTTT. Translated: CAGSLWAFPDTDTQYF.

V gene TRBV7-2 combines with J gene TRBJ2-7; TRBD2 matches 15 bases. CDR1 SGHTA and CDR2 FQGNSA come from the germline V gene. The CDR3 sequence is 16 residues long. The V segment lost 1 base and the J segment 3 bases; nucleotides outside the gene matches: 1. The CDR3 region is CASSLGGLAGGYEQYF. For the CDR3, the DNA is TGTGCCAGCAGCTTAGGGGGACTAGCGGGAGGCTACGAGCAGTACTTC.

The chain couples TRBV25-1 to TRBJ2-7; 11 bases align to TRBD1. The J segment lost 5 bases and the V segment lost 5 bases, leaving 8 bases of the junction unmatched. The CDR3 runs 15 residues. Germline V gene data show CDR1 as MGHDK and CDR2 as SYGVNS. The CDR3 loop reads CASSPWTGGSNEQYF. The CDR3 DNA reads as TGTGCCAGCAGTCCCTGGACAGGGGGCTCTAACGAGCAGTACTTC.

The chain uses TRBV14 and TRBJ1-1; no clear D. The CDR3 contains 16 residues. With 4 bases removed from V and 0 bases from J, the gap between germline ends came to 15 bases. Per the germline V gene, CDR1 is SGHDN and CDR2 is FVKESK. CDR3: CASSRGTAHVNTEAFF. The CDR3 DNA sequence: TGTGCCAGCAGCCGAGGTACGGCGCATGTGAACACTGAAGCTTTCTTT.

This clonotype occurred many times. J is TRBJ2-7 and V is TRBV7-2; 11 nucleotides line up with TRBD2. V trimming: 3 bases; J trimming: 4 bases; junction bases outside the gene matches: 2. CDR3 size: 14 residues. Germline CDR1 SGHTA, CDR2 FQGNSA. The CDR3 spells CASSFTSGSYEQYF. The DNA for the CDR3 is TGTGCCAGCAGCTTTACTAGCGGGAGTTACGAGCAGTACTTC.

In the case of this clonotype: This clone may be a read error of a much larger clone one base away. V is TRBV6-5 and J is TRBJ2-7; 10 bases fit TRBD1. Germline V gene lookup returns CDR1 MNHEY and CDR2 SVGAGI. The CDR3 totals 16 residues. With V trimmed by 0 bases and J by 6 bases, 8 bases remained unmatched. CDR3 sequence: CASSYSTATGGREQYF. The CDR3 DNA reads TGTGCCAGCAGTTACTCCACGGCGACAGGGGGCCGCGAGCAGTACTTC.

The rearrangement joins TRBV7-2 to TRBJ2-1; D is possibly TRBD1 or TRBD2 (5 bases each). CDR3 length: 14 residues. Germline V gene lookup returns CDR1 SGHTA and CDR2 FQGNSA. Trimming shortened V by 2 bases and J by 5 bases, and 10 bases separated the two germline ends. The CDR3: CASSLWGNNNEQFF. CDR3 sequence (DNA): TGTGCCAGCAGCTTATGGGGGAACAACAATGAGCAGTTCTTC. The whole variable domain, remainder taken from reference TRBV7-2 and TRBJ2-1, is GAGVSQSPSNKVTEKGKDVELRCDPISGHTALYWYRQSLGQGLEFLIYFQGNSAPDKSGLPSDRFSAERTGGSVSTLTIQRTQQEDSAVYLCASSLWGNNNEQFFGPGTRLTVL.

This clonotype has just one count. The chain recombines TRBV28 with TRBJ2-7; the match to TRBD2 covers 12 bases. CDR3 length equals 15 residues. Germline CDR1 is MDHEN and CDR2 is SYDVKM. With 5 bases clipped from V and 7 bases from J, the junction kept 9 bases outside the gene matches. As DNA, the CDR3 is TGTGCCAGCAGTCGACTAGCGGGAGAATCCGATGAGCAGTACTTC. Its translation is CASSRLAGESDEQYF.

The chain uses TRBV30 and TRBJ2-2; TRBD1 aligns across 7 bases. Germline CDR1 reads GTSNPN; CDR2 reads SVGIG (reference sequence). CDR3 length: 15 amino acids. The V and J ends lost 2 bases and 10 bases, in that order; junction bases with no gene match: 13. CDR3 protein: CAWSRDRIPGAELFF. The CDR3 nucleotides read TGTGCCTGGAGTAGGGACAGAATCCCGGGTGCGGAGCTGTTTTTT. The full variable domain, with the rest looked up from reference TRBV30 and TRBJ2-2, is SQTIHQWPATLVQPVGSPLSLECTVEGTSNPNLYWYRQAAGRGLQLLFYSVGIGQISSEVPQNLSASRPQDRQFILSSKKLLLSDSGFYLCAWSRDRIPGAELFFGEGSRLTVL.

The table lists this clonotype with a few counts. The chain carries TRBV3-1 and TRBJ1-1; no clear D gene. With 4 bases removed from V and 0 bases from J, the gap between germline ends came to 12 bases. CDR1 is LGHDT, CDR2 YNNKEL, per germline (reference sequence). The CDR3 loop spans 15 amino acids. The CDR3, as DNA: TGTGCCAGCAGCCCATCTGGGCGGATGAACACTGAAGCTTTCTTT. It encodes CASSPSGRMNTEAFF.

V usage is TRBV28 and J usage is TRBJ1-4; TRBD1 aligns across 9 bases. V was clipped by 4 bases and J by 6 bases; unmatched bases: 9. Germline lookup yields CDR1 MDHEN and CDR2 SYDVKM. CDR3 length: 16 residues. The DNA of the CDR3 is TGTGCCAGCAGTTCGTGGGACAGGGCAGGAGATGAAAAACTGTTTTTT. Protein product: CASSSWDRAGDEKLFF.

The chain couples TRBV7-2 to TRBJ2-4; 9 positions agree with TRBD2. There are 14 residues in the CDR3. The germline CDR1 and CDR2 sequences are SGHTA and FQGNSA. The junction had 14 bases not matched to a gene; V was cut back by 7 bases and J by 13 bases. The DNA for the CDR3 is TGTGCCAGCACCGCGAAAGCGGGAGGAGACGGGCAGTACTTC. Its translation is CASTAKAGGDGQYF.

The rearrangement links TRBV7-9 to TRBJ2-5; D perhaps matches TRBD1 (6 bases). The tail of the sequence fits TRBJ2-7 better, so the J call may be wrong. This CDR3 is 15 amino acids long. Per the germline V gene, CDR1 is SEHNR and CDR2 is FQNEAQ (reference sequence). The CDR3 DNA reads TGTGCCAGCAGCACGTATAAGGGGGATGGACACGAGCAGTACTTC. It codes for CASSTYKGDGHEQYF.

The chain joins TRBV9 to TRBJ2-1; D is undetermined. With the DNA end fitting TRBJ2-7 better, the J assignment may be wrong. Per germline, CDR1 SGDLS and CDR2 YYNGEE. There are 12 residues in the CDR3. The CDR3 is CASSVLGNEQYF. The CDR3 DNA reads as TGTGCCAGCAGCGTTTTGGGCAATGAGCAGTACTTC.

In regard to this clonotype: This sequence may be a read error, since a much larger clone differs from it by one base. V usage is TRBV15 and J usage is TRBJ2-7; 7 bases match TRBD2. Germline lookup yields CDR1 LNHNV and CDR2 YYDKDF (reference sequence). After removal of 8 bases from V and 4 bases from J, the junction contained 17 bases not matched to a gene. This CDR3 comprises 16 residues. This CDR3 is CATGGEGQGLRYEQYF. CDR3 bases: TGTGCCACCGGCGGGGAGGGGCAGGGCCTTCGATACGAGCAGTACTTC. The variable domain in full, completed from reference TRBV15 and TRBJ2-7, reads DAMVIQNPRYQVTQFGKPVTLSCSQTLNHNVMYWYQQKSSQAPKLLFHYYDKDFNNEADTPDNFQSRRPNTSFCFLDIRSPGLGDTAMYLCATGGEGQGLRYEQYFGPGTRLTVT.

This chain links TRBV9 with TRBJ2-3; the D is unclear. The V and J ends lost 1 base and 6 bases respectively, with 6 bases between them. Per germline, CDR1 SGDLS and CDR2 YYNGEE. The CDR3 is made up of 12 amino acids. CDR3 loop: CASSVTVDTQYF. CDR3 nucleotide sequence: TGTGCCAGCAGCGTAACTGTGGATACGCAGTATTTT.

Regarding this clonotype: One junction end does not reproduce the germline sequence, and a read error may be involved. This chain joins TRBV6-1 and TRBJ1-5, with 12 nucleotides matching TRBD1. Germline lookup yields CDR1 MNHNS and CDR2 SASEGT. CDR3 length: 19 amino acids. The DNA for the CDR3 is TGTACCAGCAGTCCACGTGGGGGCGGGACAGGGGGCGGCAATCAGCCCCAGCATTTT. It encodes CTSSPRGGGTGGGNQPQHF.

This CDR3 reads CASSSSDYSYNEQFF. CDR3 DNA: TGTGCCAGCAGTTCGAGCGATTACTCCTACAATGAGCAGTTCTTC. The gene calls are TRBV6-2 or TRBV6-3 and TRBJ2-1; unclear D gene. The V gene's germline CDR1 is MNHEY and CDR2 SVGEGT. Trimming stripped 4 bases from V and 0 bases from J, with 10 bases between. The CDR3 contains 15 residues.